These 23 T cell receptor beta chains originate from one sample sequenced in a study of T cells in women clearing cervical HPV infection. The assay was immunoSEQ multiplex PCR, and TCRdb's table has in-frame clones only and misses some. The sample's table shows tens of thousands of clones. The material sequenced was blood buffy coat. The receptors derive from a woman aged 18 to 75 with a cervical HPV16 infection that either progressed to CIN3+ or cleared (not recorded which).

Turning to this clone: The read is 3 residues too short to cover the CDR3 end, so that end is filled in from the germline J gene. The chain carries TRBV2 and TRBJ2-1; TRBD2 matches 13 bases. Germline V gives CDR1 SNHLY, CDR2 FYNNEI. V trimming: 6 bases; J trimming: 7 bases; junction bases outside the gene matches: 3. This CDR3 contains 14 residues. Incomplete CDR3 DNA: TGTGCCAGCAGGGGGGGACTAGCGGGAAATGAG. Its translation: CASRGGLAGNE. The whole CDR3 region reads CASRGGLAGNEQFF.

As regards this clone: The read halts 3 residues ahead of the CDR3 end, with the missing end drawn from the germline J gene. The V call is TRBV7-3, the J call TRBJ2-2; 7 nucleotides align to TRBD1. The germline V gene has CDR1 SGHTA and CDR2 FQGTGA. The CDR3 covers 17 residues. CDR3 region: CASSSTATGYGANVLFF. The sequenced part of the CDR3 DNA is TGTGCCAGCAGCTCAACAGCGACAGGGTACGGGGCCAACGTG.

Concerning this clone: The sequenced fragment ends 3 residues before the CDR3 boundary, so the rest is inferred from the germline J gene. V is TRBV7-9 and J is TRBJ2-1; TRBD1 matches at 7 bases. The CDR3 extends over 15 amino acids. Germline V gives CDR1 SEHNR, CDR2 FQNEAQ (reference sequence). V trimming: 1 base; J trimming: 3 bases; junction bases outside the gene matches: 3. CDR3 region: CASSLGGGRYNEQFF. The part of the CDR3 DNA that was read is TGTGCCAGCAGCTTAGGAGGGGGCCGCTACAATGAG.

Concerning this clone: With the read ending 3 residues before the CDR3 end, the germline J gene is used to fill in that end. V is TRBV4-2 and J is TRBJ2-2; TRBD1 matches at 10 bases. Germline V gene sequence: CDR1 LGHNA, CDR2 YNFKEQ. After removal of 0 bases from V and 6 bases from J, the junction contained 7 bases not matched to a gene. This CDR3 spans 17 amino acids. The CDR3 sequence is CASSQDQTGGSAGELFF. The DNA read from the CDR3 is TGTGCCAGCAGCCAAGATCAGACAGGGGGCTCCGCCGGGGAG.

Note on this clone: The read terminates 3 residues ahead of where the CDR3 ends, so the germline J gene completes it. The V gene is TRBV7-9, the J gene TRBJ2-5, with no clear D. Germline values: CDR1 SEHNR, CDR2 FQNEAQ (reference sequence). V dropped 5 bases and J dropped 5 bases, with 12 bases sitting between them. There are 13 residues in the CDR3. The CDR3 reads CASSTSGRETQYF. The CDR3 bases that were read are TGTGCCAGCAGCACCTCCGGCAGGGAGACC.

About this clone itself: The read ends 3 residues before the CDR3 terminus; that terminus is restored from the germline J gene. The J gene is TRBJ1-2, the V gene TRBV9, with a possible D match to TRBD1 (5 bases). Germline assignment: CDR1 SGDLS and CDR2 YYNGEE. This CDR3 spans 16 amino acids. V was shortened by 0 bases and J by 2 bases, with 14 bases between the two germline ends. The CDR3 bases that were read are TGTGCCAGCAGCGTAGGGGAGGGGCGGGGGAACTATGGC. Its protein product is CASSVGEGRGNYG. The complete CDR3 protein is CASSVGEGRGNYGYTF.

Incomplete CDR3 DNA: TGCAGTGCTCCTCAGAGCACAGATACG. It encodes CSAPQSTDT. The CDR3, in full, reads CSAPQSTDTQYF. The chain combines TRBV20-1 with TRBJ2-3; D is uncertain. The CDR3 end lies 3 residues beyond the end of the read and is filled in from the germline J gene. CDR3 length: 12 residues. Looked up from germline, CDR1 is DFQATT and CDR2 is SNEGSKA (reference sequence). The V end was cut by 5 bases, the J end by 0 bases, with 6 bases between.

In the case of this clone: The observed sequence ends 3 residues before the CDR3 terminus, with the missing tail filled in from the germline J gene. The genes are TRBV2 and TRBJ1-5, with 9 positions matching TRBD1. CDR1 is SNHLY, CDR2 FYNNEI, per germline. This CDR3 comprises 17 residues. After removal of 4 bases from V and 4 bases from J, the junction contained 11 bases not matched to a gene. The CDR3 sequence: CASSGAGTGKGNQPQHF. Partial CDR3 DNA: TGTGCCAGCAGTGGTGCCGGGACAGGGAAGGGGAATCAGCCC.

Concerning this clone: The read ends 3 residues before the CDR3 terminus; that terminus is restored from the germline J gene. This sequence joins TRBV2 and TRBJ2-1; TRBD1 might be the D (6 bases). V was cut by 6 bases and J by 8 bases, with 14 bases left in between. Germline V gene lookup returns CDR1 SNHLY and CDR2 FYNNEI. The CDR3 is 13 residues long. CDR3 loop: CASRDLQGDEQFF. Incomplete CDR3 DNA: TGTGCCAGCAGGGACCTACAGGGAGATGAG.

In the case of this clone: The sequence runs out 3 residues before the end of the CDR3; the remainder is reconstructed from the germline J gene. V and J are TRBV10-3 and TRBJ2-7, with D possibly matching TRBD1 (5 bases). Between the trimmed V and J ends, which lost 3 bases and 0 bases, there was a span of 12 bases. The length of the CDR3 is 15 residues. Germline V gene sequence: CDR1 ENHRY, CDR2 SYGVKD. The CDR3 DNA, read in part, is TGTGCCATCAGTGATCTTGACAGCAGCTCCTACGAG. Protein product: CAISDLDSSSYE. The CDR3 as a whole reads CAISDLDSSSYEQYF.

To note about this clone: The read stops 3 residues short of the end of the CDR3; the missing end is completed from the germline J gene. V gene TRBV7-9 combines with J gene TRBJ1-2; D is unresolved. Germline-derived CDR1 and CDR2 are SEHNR and FQNEAQ (reference sequence). CDR3 length: 14 amino acids. The ends were cut back, 3 bases at V and 3 bases at J, with 11 bases in the middle. The CDR3 spells CASSFGGQDYGYTF. The sequenced part of the CDR3 DNA is TGTGCCAGCAGCTTCGGCGGCCAAGACTATGGC.

Concerning this clone itself: The CDR3 end falls 3 residues outside the read, so it is completed with the germline J gene. The chain recombines TRBV4-1 with TRBJ2-5; D is possibly TRBD2 (6 bases). The CDR3 extends over 13 amino acids. V was pared by 4 bases and J by 2 bases, with 8 bases between. Germline V gives CDR1 MGHRA, CDR2 YSYEKL. Partial CDR3 DNA: TGCGCCAGCAGCCGCGGACTACAAGAGACC. Its protein product is CASSRGLQET. The whole CDR3 sequence reads CASSRGLQETQYF.

Regarding this clone: The read ends 3 residues early relative to the CDR3; the germline J gene fills the gap. The rearrangement uses TRBV19 and TRBJ1-1, with 8 bases matching TRBD1. This CDR3 has 14 residues. The germline V gene has CDR1 LNHDA and CDR2 SQIVND (reference sequence). J lost 4 bases, V lost 5 bases, and 6 bases had no gene match. The sequenced part of the CDR3 DNA is TGTGCCAGTAGTTTCCGGACAGGGACCACTGAA. It codes for CASSFRTGTTE. The full-length CDR3 reads as CASSFRTGTTEAFF. The variable domain in full, completed from reference TRBV19 and TRBJ1-1, reads DGGITQSPKYLFRKEGQNVTLSCEQNLNHDAMYWYRQDPGQGLRLIYYSQIVNDFQKGDIAEGYSVSREKKESFPLTVTSAQKNPTAFYLCASSFRTGTTEAFFGQGTRLTVV.

As to this clone: The observed sequence ends 3 residues before the CDR3 terminus, with the missing tail filled in from the germline J gene. This chain joins TRBV29-1 and TRBJ1-2, with 11 bases that match TRBD1. Trimming cost V 7 bases and J 4 bases; bases outside gene matches: 5. Looked up from germline, CDR1 is SQVTM and CDR2 is ANQGSEA. This CDR3 has 13 residues. CDR3 sequence: CSAPGQGGYGYTF. The CDR3 bases that were read are TGCAGCGCGCCGGGACAGGGGGGCTATGGC.

The CDR3 bases that were read are TGTGCCAGCAGTTTATTAGGGGCAGATACG. Encoded protein: CASSLLGADT. The CDR3 in its entirety is CASSLLGADTQYF. The chain has TRBV28 and TRBJ2-3; D is possibly TRBD1 (5 bases). Read sequence stops 3 residues before the CDR3 end, and the germline J gene provides the missing end. Germline CDR1 reads MDHEN; CDR2 reads SYDVKM. The CDR3 is 13 residues long. The ends were cut back, 1 base at V and 4 bases at J, with 6 bases in the middle.

Incomplete CDR3 DNA: TGTGCCAGCTCACTGCTAGGTGGCCGGGGCACAGATACG. Protein: CASSLLGGRGTDT. The whole CDR3 is CASSLLGGRGTDTQYF. The J gene is TRBJ2-3, the V gene TRBV18; no firm D call. The read ends 3 residues shy of where the CDR3 ends; the end is completed using the germline J gene. Trimming pared 4 bases from V and 1 base from J, leaving 15 bases between. This CDR3 has 16 amino acids. Looked up from germline, CDR1 is KGHSH and CDR2 is LQKENI.

A remark on this clone: The CDR3 is cut off 3 residues early in the read; its end comes from the germline J gene. J is TRBJ1-6 and V is TRBV7-3, with D uncertain. Trimming pared 1 base from V and 7 bases from J, leaving 11 bases between. Germline CDR1 is SGHTA and CDR2 is FQGTGA. The CDR3 runs to 15 residues. The part of the CDR3 DNA that was read is TGTGCCAGCAGCTTAAGTTCGGGGATCAATTCACCC. Translated, it gives CASSLSSGINSP. The complete CDR3 reads CASSLSSGINSPLHF.

The CDR3 DNA, read in part, is TGTGCCTGGAACTTGAACCCAGGGGGTCGATCACCG. Translated, it gives CAWNLNPGGRSP. The entire CDR3 reads CAWNLNPGGRSPLFF. The chain uses TRBV30 and TRBJ2-2, with TRBD1 identical over 7 bases. Sequencing ends 3 residues short of the CDR3 end; the germline J gene provides the rest. Germline V gene data show CDR1 as GTSNPN and CDR2 as SVGIG (reference sequence). The CDR3 runs 15 residues.

With regard to this clone: With the read ending 3 residues before the CDR3 end, the germline J gene is used to fill in that end. This sequence joins TRBV28 and TRBJ2-7; possible D gene TRBD1, 6 bases. This CDR3 has 13 residues. Germline V gene sequence: CDR1 MDHEN, CDR2 SYDVKM. Between the trimmed V and J ends, which lost 6 bases and 2 bases, there was a span of 11 bases. The CDR3 DNA, read in part, is TGTGCCAGCAGAGCCAGGGGAACCTACGAG. Its translation: CASRARGTYE. The whole CDR3 protein is CASRARGTYEQYF.

Details on this clone: Read data end 3 residues before the CDR3 end; the end is taken from the germline J gene. The rearrangement joins TRBV12-3 or TRBV12-4 to TRBJ2-2; 8 bases agree with TRBD2. V was clipped by 1 base and J by 7 bases; unmatched bases: 5. The CDR3 has 15 residues. CDR3 region: CASSLGGGTGGELFF. Partial CDR3 DNA: TGTGCCAGCAGTTTAGGCGGGGGGACGGGCGGGGAG.

About this clone itself: From the germline J gene comes the end of the CDR3, since the read stops 3 residues before it. This chain connects TRBV5-4 to TRBJ2-5; TRBD1 agrees at 8 bases. Germline CDR1 SGHNT, CDR2 YYREEE (reference sequence). With V trimmed by 5 bases and J by 5 bases, 2 bases remained unmatched. This CDR3 is built from 12 residues. CDR3 amino acids: CASRDRAETQYF. CDR3 bases read: TGTGCCAGCAGGGACAGGGCCGAGACC.

As concerns this clone: The read terminates 3 residues ahead of where the CDR3 ends, so the germline J gene completes it. Other DNA sequences of this sample code for an identical CDR3. This chain links TRBV30 with TRBJ1-6; 8 bases are a match to TRBD1. Looked up from germline, CDR1 is GTSNPN and CDR2 is SVGIG (reference sequence). The CDR3 is 14 residues long. The sequenced CDR3 bases are TGTGCCTGGAAGCGGACAGGGTATGGCTCGCCC. Its translation: CAWKRTGYGSP. The full CDR3 is CAWKRTGYGSPLHF.

For this clone: Sequencing ends 3 residues short of the CDR3 end; the germline J gene provides the rest. The rearrangement uses TRBV7-3 and TRBJ2-2, with 7 bases lining up with TRBD1. The CDR3 sequence is 14 residues long. V lost 2 bases and J lost 8; bases outside the gene matches: 5. Germline V gene sequence: CDR1 SGHTA, CDR2 FQGTGA. CDR3 sequence: CASSLEGGSGELFF. The covered CDR3 bases are TGTGCCAGCAGCTTAGAAGGGGGCTCAGGGGAG.